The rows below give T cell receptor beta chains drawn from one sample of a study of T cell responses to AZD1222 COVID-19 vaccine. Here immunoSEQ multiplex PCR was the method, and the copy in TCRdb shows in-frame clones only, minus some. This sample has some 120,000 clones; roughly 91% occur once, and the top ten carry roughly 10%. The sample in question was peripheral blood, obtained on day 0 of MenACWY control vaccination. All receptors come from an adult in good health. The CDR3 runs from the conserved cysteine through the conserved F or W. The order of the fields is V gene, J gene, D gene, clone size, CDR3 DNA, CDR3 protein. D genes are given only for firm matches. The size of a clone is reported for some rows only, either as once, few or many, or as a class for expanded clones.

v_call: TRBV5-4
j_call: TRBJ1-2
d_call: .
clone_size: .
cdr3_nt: TGTGCCACCCGATCTGGAGGATGGGCGAACTATGGCTACACCTTC
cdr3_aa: CATRSGGWANYGYTF

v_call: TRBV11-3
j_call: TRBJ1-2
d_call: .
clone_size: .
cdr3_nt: TGTGCCAGCAGCTTAGAACAGGGTAGCTATGGCTACACCTTC
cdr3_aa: CASSLEQGSYGYTF

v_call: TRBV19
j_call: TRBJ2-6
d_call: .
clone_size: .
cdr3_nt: TGTGCCAGTAGTGTGACTGGGGCCAACGTCCTGACTTTC
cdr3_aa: CASSVTGANVLTF

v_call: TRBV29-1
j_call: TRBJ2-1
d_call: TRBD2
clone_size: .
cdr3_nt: TGCAGCGTTGTGGGACTAGGGTCCTCCTACAATGAGCAGTTCTTC
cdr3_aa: CSVVGLGSSYNEQFF

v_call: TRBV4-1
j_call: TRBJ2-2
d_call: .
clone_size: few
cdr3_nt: TGCGCCAGCAGCCAAGTTGTGGGGGCAGGGGAAGGCACCGGGGAGCTGTTTTTT
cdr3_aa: CASSQVVGAGEGTGELFF

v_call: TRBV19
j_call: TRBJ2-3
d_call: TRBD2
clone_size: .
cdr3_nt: TGTGCCAGTCGTCCTAGCGGGAGTAATACGCAGTATTTT
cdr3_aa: CASRPSGSNTQYF

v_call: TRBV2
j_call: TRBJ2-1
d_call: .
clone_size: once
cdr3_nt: TGTGCCAGCGTACAGAAGCCTGCAAACAATGAGCAGTTCTTC
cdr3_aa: CASVQKPANNEQFF

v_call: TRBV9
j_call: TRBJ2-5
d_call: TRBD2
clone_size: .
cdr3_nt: TGTGCCAGCAGCCAAGGGACTAGCGGGTACCAAGAGACCCAGTACTTC
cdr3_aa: CASSQGTSGYQETQYF

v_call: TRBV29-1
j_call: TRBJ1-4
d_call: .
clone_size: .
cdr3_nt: TGCAGCGTTGGGGCCCCTAATGAAAAACTGTTTTTT
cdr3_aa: CSVGAPNEKLFF

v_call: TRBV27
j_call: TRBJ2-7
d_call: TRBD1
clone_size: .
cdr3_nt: TGTGCCAGCAGTCCAGGGACAGGGCTCGAGCAGTACTTC
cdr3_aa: CASSPGTGLEQYF